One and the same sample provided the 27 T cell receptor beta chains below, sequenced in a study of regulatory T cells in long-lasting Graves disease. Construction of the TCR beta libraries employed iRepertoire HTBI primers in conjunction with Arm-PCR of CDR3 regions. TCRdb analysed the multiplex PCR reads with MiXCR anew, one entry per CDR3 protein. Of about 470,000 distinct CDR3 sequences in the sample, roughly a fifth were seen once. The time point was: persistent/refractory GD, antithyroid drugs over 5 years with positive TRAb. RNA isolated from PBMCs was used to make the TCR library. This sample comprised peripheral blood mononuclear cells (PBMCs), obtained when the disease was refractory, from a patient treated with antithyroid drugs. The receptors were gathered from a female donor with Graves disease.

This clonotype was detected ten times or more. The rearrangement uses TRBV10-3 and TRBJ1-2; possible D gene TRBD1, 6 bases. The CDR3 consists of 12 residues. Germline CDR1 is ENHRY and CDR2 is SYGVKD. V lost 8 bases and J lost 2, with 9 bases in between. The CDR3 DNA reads TGTGCCATCGGGGGGCCGAACTATGGCTACACCTTC. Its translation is CAIGGPNYGYTF.

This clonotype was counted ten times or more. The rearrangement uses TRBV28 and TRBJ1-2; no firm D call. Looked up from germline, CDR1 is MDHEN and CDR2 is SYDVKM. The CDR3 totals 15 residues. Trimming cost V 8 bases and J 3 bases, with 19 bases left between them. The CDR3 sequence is CASGPPGRVDYGYTF. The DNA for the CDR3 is TGTGCCAGCGGGCCCCCCGGTCGGGTTGACTATGGCTACACCTTC.

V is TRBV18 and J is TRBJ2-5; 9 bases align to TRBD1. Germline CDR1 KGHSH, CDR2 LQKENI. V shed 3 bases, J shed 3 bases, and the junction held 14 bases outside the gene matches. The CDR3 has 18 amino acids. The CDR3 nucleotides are TGTGCCAGCTCACCGCTCCATCCTCCGGGACAGGGTAAAGAGACCCAGTACTTC. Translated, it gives CASSPLHPPGQGKETQYF.

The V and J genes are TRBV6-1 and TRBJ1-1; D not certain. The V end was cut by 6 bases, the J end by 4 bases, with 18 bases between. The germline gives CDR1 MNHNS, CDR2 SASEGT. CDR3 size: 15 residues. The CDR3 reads CASSLDAEGTTEAFF. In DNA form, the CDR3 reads TGTGCCAGCAGCTTAGACGCGGAAGGAACCACTGAAGCTTTCTTT.

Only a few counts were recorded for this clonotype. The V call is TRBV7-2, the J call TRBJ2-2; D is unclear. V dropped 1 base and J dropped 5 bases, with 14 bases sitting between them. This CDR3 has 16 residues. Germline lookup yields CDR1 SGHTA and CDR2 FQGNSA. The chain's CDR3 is CASSLVLRFRTGELFF. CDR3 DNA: TGTGCCAGCAGCTTAGTTTTGCGGTTTCGGACCGGGGAGCTGTTTTTT.

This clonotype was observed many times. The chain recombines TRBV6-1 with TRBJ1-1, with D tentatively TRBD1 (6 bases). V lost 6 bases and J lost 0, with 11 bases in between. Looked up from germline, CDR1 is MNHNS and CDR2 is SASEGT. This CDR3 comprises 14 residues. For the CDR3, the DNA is TGTGCCAGCAGATGGGACACCATGAACACTGAAGCTTTCTTT. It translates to CASRWDTMNTEAFF.

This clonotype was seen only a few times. The CDR3, as DNA: TGTGCCAGCAGCCAAAGCCAGGGGGCCGGACTTAATGAAAAACTGTTTTTT. It is translated as CASSQSQGAGLNEKLFF. This chain links TRBV4-2 with TRBJ1-4; 8 bases map to TRBD1. The CDR3 runs 17 residues. The germline V gene has CDR1 LGHNA and CDR2 YNFKEQ. The junction had 9 bases not matched to a gene; V was cut back by 2 bases and J by 4 bases.

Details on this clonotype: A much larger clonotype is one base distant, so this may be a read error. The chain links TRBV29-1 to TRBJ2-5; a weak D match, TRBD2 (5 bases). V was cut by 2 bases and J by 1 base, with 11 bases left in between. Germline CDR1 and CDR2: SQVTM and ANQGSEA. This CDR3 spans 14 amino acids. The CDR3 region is CSVESLALQETQYF. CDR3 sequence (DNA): TGCAGCGTTGAAAGTCTAGCTCTCCAAGAGACCCAGTACTTC. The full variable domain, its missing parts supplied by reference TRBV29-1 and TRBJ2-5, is SAVISQKPSRDICQRGTSLTIQCQVDSQVTMMFWYRQQPGQSLTLIATANQGSEATYESGFVIDKFPISRPNLTFSTLTVSNMSPEDSSIYLCSVESLALQETQYFGPGTRLLVL.

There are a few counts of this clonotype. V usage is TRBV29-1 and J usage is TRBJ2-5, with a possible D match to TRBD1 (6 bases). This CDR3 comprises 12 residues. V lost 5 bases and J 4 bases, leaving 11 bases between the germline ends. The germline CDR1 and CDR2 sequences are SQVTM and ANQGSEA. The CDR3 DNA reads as TGCAGCGTTCAGGGGAGCGGAGAGACCCAGTACTTC. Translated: CSVQGSGETQYF.

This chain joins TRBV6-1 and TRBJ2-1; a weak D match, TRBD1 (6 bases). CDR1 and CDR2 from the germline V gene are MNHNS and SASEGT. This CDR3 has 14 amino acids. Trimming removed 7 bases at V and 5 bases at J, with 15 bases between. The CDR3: CASNLGQYDNEQFF. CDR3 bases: TGTGCCAGCAACCTTGGACAGTACGACAATGAGCAGTTCTTC.

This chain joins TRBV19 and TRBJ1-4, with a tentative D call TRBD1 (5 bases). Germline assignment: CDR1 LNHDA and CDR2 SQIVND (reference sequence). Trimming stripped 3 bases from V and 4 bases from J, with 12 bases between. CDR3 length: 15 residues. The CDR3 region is CASSMVTGVNEKLFF. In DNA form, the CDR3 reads TGTGCCAGTAGTATGGTGACGGGGGTTAATGAAAAACTGTTTTTT.

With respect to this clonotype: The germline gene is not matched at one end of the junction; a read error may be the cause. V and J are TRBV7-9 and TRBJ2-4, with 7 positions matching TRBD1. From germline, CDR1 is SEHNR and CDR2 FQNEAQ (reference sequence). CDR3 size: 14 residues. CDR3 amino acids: CASSVGTAKNTQYF. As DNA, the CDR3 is TGTGCCAGCAGCGTCGGGACAGCCAAAAACACTCAGTACTTC.

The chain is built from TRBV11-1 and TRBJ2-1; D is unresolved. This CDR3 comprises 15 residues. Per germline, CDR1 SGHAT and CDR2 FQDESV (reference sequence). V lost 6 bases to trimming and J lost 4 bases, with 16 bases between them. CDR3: CASSHAVGLYNEQFF. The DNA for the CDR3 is TGTGCCAGCAGTCACGCGGTAGGTCTATACAATGAGCAGTTCTTC.

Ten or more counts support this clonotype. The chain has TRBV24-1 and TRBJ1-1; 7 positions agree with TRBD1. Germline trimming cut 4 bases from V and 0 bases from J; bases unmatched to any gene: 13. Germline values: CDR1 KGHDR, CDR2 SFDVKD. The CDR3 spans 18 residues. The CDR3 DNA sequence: TGTGCCACCAGTGACCCCGAAAACCGACAGGGTATGAACACTGAAGCTTTCTTT. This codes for CATSDPENRQGMNTEAFF.

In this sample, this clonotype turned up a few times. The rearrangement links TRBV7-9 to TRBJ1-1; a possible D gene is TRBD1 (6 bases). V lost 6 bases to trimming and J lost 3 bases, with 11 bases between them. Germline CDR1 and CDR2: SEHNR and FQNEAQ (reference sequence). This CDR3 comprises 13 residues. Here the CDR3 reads CASSGGGDTEAFF. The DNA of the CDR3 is TGTGCCAGCAGTGGGGGGGGCGACACTGAAGCTTTCTTT.

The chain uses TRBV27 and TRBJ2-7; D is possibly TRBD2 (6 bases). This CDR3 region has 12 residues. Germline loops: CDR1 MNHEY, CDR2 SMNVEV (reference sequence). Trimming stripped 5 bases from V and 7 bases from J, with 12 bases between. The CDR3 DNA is TGTGCCAGCAGTCGGCTGGGGAGGGAGCAGTACTTC. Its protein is CASSRLGREQYF.

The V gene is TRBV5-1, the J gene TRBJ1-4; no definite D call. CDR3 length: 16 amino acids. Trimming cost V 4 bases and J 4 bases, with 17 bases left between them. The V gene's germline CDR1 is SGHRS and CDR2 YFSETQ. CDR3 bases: TGCGCCAGCAGCCCCACCGACCGGAGCTATAATGAAAAACTGTTTTTT. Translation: CASSPTDRSYNEKLFF.

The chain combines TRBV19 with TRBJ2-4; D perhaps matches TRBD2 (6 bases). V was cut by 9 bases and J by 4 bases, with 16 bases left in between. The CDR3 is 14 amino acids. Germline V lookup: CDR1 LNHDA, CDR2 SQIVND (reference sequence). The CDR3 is CASSEQGRKNIQYF. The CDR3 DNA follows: TGTGCCAGCTCAGAGCAAGGGAGGAAAAACATTCAGTACTTC. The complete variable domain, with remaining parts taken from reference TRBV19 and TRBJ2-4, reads DGGITQSPKYLFRKEGQNVTLSCEQNLNHDAMYWYRQDPGQGLRLIYYSQIVNDFQKGDIAEGYSVSREKKESFPLTVTSAQKNPTAFYLCASSEQGRKNIQYFGAGTRLSVL.

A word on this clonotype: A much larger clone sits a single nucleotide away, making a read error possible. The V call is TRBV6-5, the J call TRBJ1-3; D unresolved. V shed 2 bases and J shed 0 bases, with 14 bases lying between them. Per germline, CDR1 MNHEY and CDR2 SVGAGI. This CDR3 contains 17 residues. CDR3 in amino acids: CASSYAYPGSSGNTIYF. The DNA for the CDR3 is TGTGCCAGCAGTTACGCGTACCCAGGCTCCTCTGGAAACACCATATATTTT.

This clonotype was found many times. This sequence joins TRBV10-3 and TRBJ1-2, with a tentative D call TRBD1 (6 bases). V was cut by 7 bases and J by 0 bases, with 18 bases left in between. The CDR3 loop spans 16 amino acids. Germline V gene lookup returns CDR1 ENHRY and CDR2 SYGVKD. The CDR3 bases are TGTGCCATCAATCCGGGGGCCCGAGTCTCTAACTATGGCTACACCTTC. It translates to CAINPGARVSNYGYTF.

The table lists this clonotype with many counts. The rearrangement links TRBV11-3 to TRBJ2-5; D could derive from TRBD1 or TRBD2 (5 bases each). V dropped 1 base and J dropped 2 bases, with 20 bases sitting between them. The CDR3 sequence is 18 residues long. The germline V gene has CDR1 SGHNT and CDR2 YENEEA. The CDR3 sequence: CASSLGVGGTTGQETQYF. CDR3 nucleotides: TGTGCCAGCAGCTTAGGAGTTGGGGGAACCACGGGGCAAGAGACCCAGTACTTC.

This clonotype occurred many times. The CDR3 spells CASSLGELGHREAFF. CDR3 DNA: TGCGCCAGCAGCTTGGGGGAACTGGGACATCGTGAAGCTTTCTTT. The chain has TRBV5-1 and TRBJ1-1, with a possible D match to TRBD1 (6 bases). From germline, CDR1 is SGHRS and CDR2 YFSETQ. This CDR3 contains 15 residues. Trimming took 0 bases from V and 7 from J, leaving 16 bases between them.

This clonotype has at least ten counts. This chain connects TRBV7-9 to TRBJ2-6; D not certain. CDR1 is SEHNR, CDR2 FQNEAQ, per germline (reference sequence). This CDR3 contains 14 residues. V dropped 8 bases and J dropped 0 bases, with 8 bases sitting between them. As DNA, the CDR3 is TGTGCCAGCGTGGCGAACTCTGGGGCCAACGTCCTGACTTTC. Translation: CASVANSGANVLTF.

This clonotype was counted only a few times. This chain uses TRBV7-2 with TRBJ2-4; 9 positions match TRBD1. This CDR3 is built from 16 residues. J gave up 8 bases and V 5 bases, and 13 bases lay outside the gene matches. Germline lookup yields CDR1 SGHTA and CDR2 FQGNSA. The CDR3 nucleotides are TGTGCCAGCAGCCAAGGGGGAGAGACAGGGGGGTACATTCAGTACTTC. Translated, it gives CASSQGGETGGYIQYF.

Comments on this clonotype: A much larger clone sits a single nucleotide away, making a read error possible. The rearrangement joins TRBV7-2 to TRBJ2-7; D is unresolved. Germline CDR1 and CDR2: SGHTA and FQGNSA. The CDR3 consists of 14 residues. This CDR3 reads CASGLLLSSYEQYF. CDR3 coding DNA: TGTGCCAGCGGCTTACTTCTCAGCTCCTACGAGCAGTACTTC.

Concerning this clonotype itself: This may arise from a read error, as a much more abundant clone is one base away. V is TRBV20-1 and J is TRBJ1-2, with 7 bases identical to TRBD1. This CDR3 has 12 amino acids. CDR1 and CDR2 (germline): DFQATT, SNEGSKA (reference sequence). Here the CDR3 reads CGATGDSYGYTF. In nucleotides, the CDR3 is TGCGGTGCTACTGGGGACAGCTATGGCTACACCTTC.

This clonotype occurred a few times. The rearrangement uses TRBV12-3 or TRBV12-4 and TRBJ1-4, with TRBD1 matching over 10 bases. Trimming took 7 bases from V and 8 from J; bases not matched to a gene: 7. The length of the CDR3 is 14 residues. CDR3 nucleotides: TGTGCCAGCACCGGGACAGGGGTGGCGGAAAAACTGTTTTTT. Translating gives CASTGTGVAEKLFF.